What follows are 14 T cell receptor beta chains derived from one specimen sequenced in a study of T cells in Graves' hyperthyroidism and ophthalmopathy. TCR beta CDR3 regions were amplified from RNA transcripts. Researchers ran a first-round RT-PCR on the TCR CDR3 using the HTBI primer set. TCRdb processed the multiplex PCR reads anew with MiXCR; each CDR3 protein has one entry. The sample has 400,000 or so distinct CDR3 sequences, more than 12% seen once; the top ten hold 25% to 30%. The source material was blood. The origin of the receptors is a middle-aged man with Graves' ophthalmopathy.

This clonotype was seen at least ten times. This CDR3 is CSETAGESYEQYF. CDR3 sequence (DNA): TGCAGTGAAACAGCGGGAGAGAGTTACGAGCAGTACTTC. The rearrangement links TRBV20-1 to TRBJ2-7, with 8 bases matching TRBD2. The CDR3 loop spans 13 amino acids. The junction had 9 bases not matched to a gene; V was cut back by 7 bases and J by 4 bases. The germline gives CDR1 DFQATT, CDR2 SNEGSKA (reference sequence).

The rearrangement joins TRBV2 to TRBJ2-3, with 13 bases aligning to TRBD2. This CDR3 is 14 amino acids long. Trimming took 9 bases from V and 3 from J; bases not matched to a gene: 3. The V gene's germline CDR1 is SNHLY and CDR2 FYNNEI. CDR3 nucleotides: TGTGCCAGGAGACTAGCGGGAGGAACAGATACGCAGTATTTT. Translated: CARRLAGGTDTQYF.

A few counts support this clonotype. This CDR3 reads CASSLVGGVSGELFF. CDR3 DNA: TGTGCCAGCAGCTTAGTTGGGGGAGTATCCGGGGAGCTGTTTTTT. This rearrangement joins TRBV7-2 to TRBJ2-2; D might be TRBD1 or TRBD2, each matching 5 bases. The CDR3 sequence is 15 residues long. The V end lost 1 base, the J end lost 6 bases, and 12 bases lay between the germline ends. Germline V gene data show CDR1 as SGHTA and CDR2 as FQGNSA. Drawing the rest from reference TRBV7-2 and TRBJ2-2, the complete variable domain is GAGVSQSPSNKVTEKGKDVELRCDPISGHTALYWYRQSLGQGLEFLIYFQGNSAPDKSGLPSDRFSAERTGGSVSTLTIQRTQQEDSAVYLCASSLVGGVSGELFFGEGSRLTVL.

The chain recombines TRBV15 with TRBJ2-3; D assignment may be TRBD1 or TRBD2 (10 bases each). Germline V gene lookup returns CDR1 LNHNV and CDR2 YYDKDF (reference sequence). The CDR3 is made up of 19 amino acids. Trimming removed 4 bases from V and 5 bases from J, with 28 bases in between. CDR3 residues: CATSTPRDRGRLAGDTQYF. Written as DNA, the CDR3 is TGTGCCACCAGCACCCCGAGGGACAGGGGCCGACTAGCGGGAGATACGCAGTATTTT. Together with reference TRBV15 and TRBJ2-3, the CDR3 gives the full variable domain: DAMVIQNPRYQVTQFGKPVTLSCSQTLNHNVMYWYQQKSSQAPKLLFHYYDKDFNNEADTPDNFQSRRPNTSFCFLDIRSPGLGDTAMYLCATSTPRDRGRLAGDTQYFGPGTRLTVL.

This clonotype turned up a few times. The rearrangement joins TRBV7-3 to TRBJ1-6; 8 nucleotides align to TRBD1. Germline V lookup: CDR1 SGHTA, CDR2 FQGTGA. Unmatched junction bases numbered 5, after V lost 5 bases and J lost 5 bases. The length of the CDR3 is 15 residues. CDR3 nucleotides: TGTGCCAGCAGCCCCACAGGGGGAAATAATTCACCCCTCCACTTT. As protein: CASSPTGGNNSPLHF.

Regarding this clonotype: A much bigger clone sits one base away, suggesting this may be a read error. No conserved phenylalanine or tryptophan is present at the end of the CDR3, so a read error is the likely explanation. The chain has TRBV20-1 and TRBJ2-5; D is undetermined. Germline-derived CDR1 and CDR2 are DFQATT and SNEGSKA (reference sequence). V was clipped by 1 base and J by 5 bases, with 2 bases between them. The CDR3 contains 10 residues. The CDR3 protein is CSARAETQYL. As DNA, the CDR3 is TGCAGTGCTAGAGCGGAGACCCAGTACCTC.

This clonotype appeared many times. The chain combines TRBV2 with TRBJ2-7; D unclear. CDR1 SNHLY and CDR2 FYNNEI come from the germline V gene. Trimming removed 2 bases from V and 4 bases from J, with 12 bases in between. The CDR3 runs 14 residues. In DNA form, the CDR3 reads TGTGCCAGCAGTGAAAAAGTCAAAACGTACGAGCAGTACTTC. Protein sequence: CASSEKVKTYEQYF.

This clonotype was recorded a few times. The genes are TRBV29-1 and TRBJ1-2, with D possibly being TRBD1 (5 bases). This CDR3 comprises 13 residues. Per germline, CDR1 SQVTM and CDR2 ANQGSEA. V lost 4 bases and J 8 bases, leaving 17 bases between the germline ends. In DNA form, the CDR3 reads TGCAGCGTTGGACAGAAATCTATGATAGGCTACACCTTC. It encodes CSVGQKSMIGYTF.

In this sample, this clonotype turned up a few times. The V call is TRBV10-3, the J call TRBJ2-7; tentative D call: TRBD1 (5 bases). The V gene lost 7 bases and the J gene lost 5 bases, with 9 bases spanning the gap. Germline CDR1 is ENHRY and CDR2 is SYGVKD. The CDR3 has 11 amino acids. The CDR3 DNA is TGTGCCATCATGAGGACAAACGAGCAGTACTTC. This sequence encodes CAIMRTNEQYF.

Ten or more counts support this clonotype. The chain carries TRBV29-1 and TRBJ2-7; D may be TRBD2 (7 bases). V gave up 6 bases and J gave up 3 bases, with 18 bases separating them. The germline V gene encodes CDR1 SQVTM and CDR2 ANQGSEA. The CDR3 is made up of 14 amino acids. CDR3 bases: TGCAGCGTCATGTATGGGGGGGGGCTCTACGAGCAGTACTTC. Amino acids: CSVMYGGGLYEQYF.

This clonotype was detected many times. V is TRBV7-8 and J is TRBJ2-1; D is uncertain. Trimming cost V 1 base and J 1 base, with 14 bases left between them. The germline V gene encodes CDR1 SGHVS and CDR2 FQNEAQ. This CDR3 contains 17 residues. The CDR3 sequence is CASSLGSAVTSYNEQFF. CDR3 DNA sequence: TGTGCCAGCAGCTTAGGCAGTGCCGTCACATCCTACAATGAGCAGTTCTTC.

To note about this clonotype: This could be a read error, since a much larger clone is one nucleotide away. The rearrangement joins TRBV20-1 to TRBJ1-1; D uncertain. Germline V CDR1 and CDR2: DFQATT, SNEGSKA (reference sequence). The V gene lost 6 bases and the J gene lost 0 bases, with 14 bases spanning the gap. The CDR3 extends over 14 amino acids. As DNA, the CDR3 is TGCAGTGCCGTCCCAGGCCTCATGAACACTGAAGCTTTCTTT. Translating it yields CSAVPGLMNTEAFF.

In its sample, this clonotype was seen many times. J is TRBJ1-2 and V is TRBV28; 7 bases align to TRBD1. This CDR3 spans 15 amino acids. Germline V lookup: CDR1 MDHEN, CDR2 SYDVKM. With V trimmed by 5 bases and J by 5 bases, 11 bases remained unmatched. In DNA form, the CDR3 reads TGTGCCAGCAGTAGGTCGACAGGGTGGGGGTATGGCTACACCTTC. It encodes CASSRSTGWGYGYTF.

This clonotype was observed many times. The chain uses TRBV20-1 and TRBJ1-1; 7 bases agree with TRBD1. The CDR3 sequence is 16 residues long. CDR1 and CDR2 from the germline V gene are DFQATT and SNEGSKA (reference sequence). Germline trimming cut 4 bases from V and 1 base from J; bases unmatched to any gene: 12. CDR3 residues: CSAIRTGGTENTEAFF. As DNA, the CDR3 is TGCAGTGCTATAAGGACAGGAGGTACGGAGAACACTGAAGCTTTCTTT.